This TCR beta chain was identified during a study of T cells after yellow fever vaccination. Study-wide results and limits: Contaminating bulk clonotypes could be abundant in FACS-sorted repertoires. Of the clonotypes, a small share occurred in both CD4 and CD8 compartments.

Universal primer sites and UMIs were introduced during 5'RACE template-switching synthesis of TCR cDNA. MiXCR, applied by TCRdb to the 5' RACE reads, yields one record per CDR3 protein. The table records a few hundred thousand distinct CDR3 sequences, about 4% of them present only once. On this clonotype: As yet, its antigen is unknown.

The sequences come from PBMCs, collected 5 days after the yellow fever booster vaccination. This sequence was found in a man aged 18 to 29 who received the YFV17D yellow fever vaccine.

CDR3 region: CASSPVGAGRDTDTQYF. In DNA form, the CDR3 reads TGTGCCAGCAGCCCGGTCGGGGCGGGTAGAGACACAGATACGCAGTATTTT. This chain uses TRBV7-6 with TRBJ2-3; TRBD1 or TRBD2 may be the D gene (5 bases each). CDR3 length: 17 amino acids. The V gene lost 5 bases and the J gene lost 2 bases, with 20 bases spanning the gap. Germline lookup yields CDR1 SGHVS and CDR2 FNYEAQ. The full variable domain, in which reference TRBV7-6 and TRBJ2-3 provide the parts outside the CDR3, is GAGVSQSPRYKVTKRGQDVALRCDPISGHVSLYWYRQALGQGPEFLTYFNYEAQQDKSGLPNDRFSAERPEGSISTLTIQRTEQRDSAMYRCASSPVGAGRDTDTQYFGPGTRLTVL.